Presented here are 13 T cell receptor beta chains from one specimen sequenced in a study of cytotoxic CD8 clonotypes in ibrutinib-treated CLL. The protocol was immunoSEQ multiplex PCR, while the TCRdb copy is restricted to in-frame clones and leaves out a portion. The table lists tens of thousands of clones, 45% to 70% of them singletons. The sequences come from PBMCs, collected after 24 months of ibrutinib treatment. The receptors originated from a human donor with chronic lymphocytic leukemia.

The chain is built from TRBV7-8 and TRBJ1-6, with D hard to call. V lost 3 bases, J lost 2 bases, and 11 bases lay in between. The CDR3 is made up of 16 amino acids. CDR1 and CDR2 from the germline V gene are SGHVS and FQNEAQ. The CDR3 DNA is TGTGCCAGCAGCTTCACCTCGGCGGCCTATAATTCACCCCTCCACTTT. It is translated as CASSFTSAAYNSPLHF. The complete variable domain, with remaining parts taken from reference TRBV7-8 and TRBJ1-6, reads GAGVSQSPRYKVAKRGQDVALRCDPISGHVSLFWYQQALGQGPEFLTYFQNEAQLDKSGLPSDRFFAERPEGSVSTLKIQRTQQEDSAVYLCASSFTSAAYNSPLHFGNGTRLTVT.

The V and J genes are TRBV29-1 and TRBJ1-1; TRBD1 aligns across 9 bases. The CDR3 has 14 residues. Trimming took 6 bases from V and 5 from J; bases not matched to a gene: 10. Germline V lookup: CDR1 SQVTM, CDR2 ANQGSEA. The CDR3 region is CSVVQGARRTEAFF. CDR3 coding DNA: TGCAGCGTAGTACAGGGGGCGCGGAGGACTGAAGCTTTCTTT.

The J gene is TRBJ2-7, the V gene TRBV7-9; no clear D gene. The V gene's germline CDR1 is SEHNR and CDR2 FQNEAQ (reference sequence). The CDR3 runs to 12 residues. V dropped 6 bases and J dropped 3 bases, with 9 bases sitting between them. This chain's CDR3 is CASSLEHYEQYF. The DNA for the CDR3 is TGTGCCAGCAGTCTAGAGCACTACGAGCAGTACTTC.

The chain has TRBV11-2 and TRBJ2-7, with 7 bases aligning to TRBD1. From germline, CDR1 is SGHAT and CDR2 FQNNGV. The V segment lost 1 base and the J segment 2 bases; nucleotides outside the gene matches: 5. There are 15 residues in the CDR3. Written as DNA, the CDR3 is TGTGCCAGCAGCTTAGTGGTGGGACAGCCCTACGAGCAGTACTTC. Encoded protein: CASSLVVGQPYEQYF.

The V and J genes are TRBV6-4 and TRBJ1-1, with D possibly being TRBD1 (5 bases). The germline V gene has CDR1 MRHNA and CDR2 SNTAGT. The V gene lost 5 bases and the J gene lost 3 bases, with 16 bases spanning the gap. The CDR3 is 15 amino acids. The CDR3 nucleotides read TGTGCCAGCAGTTTACAACAGGCTCCCGACACTGAAGCTTTCTTT. Translating it yields CASSLQQAPDTEAFF.

The chain is built from TRBV10-2 and TRBJ2-5; D unresolved. CDR3 length: 12 amino acids. V was trimmed by 6 bases and J by 2 bases, leaving 7 bases between them. In germline, CDR1 is WSHSY, CDR2 SAAADI. The DNA for the CDR3 is TGCGCCAGCAGCCTAGTACAAGAGACCCAGTACTTC. Its protein product is CASSLVQETQYF.

V is TRBV28 and J is TRBJ1-1; the D gene is possibly TRBD1 (5 bases). Germline V gene data show CDR1 as MDHEN and CDR2 as SYDVKM. This CDR3 is built from 18 residues. Trimming removed 2 bases at V and 5 bases at J, with 24 bases between. CDR3 sequence: CASSLGAQAFLSLTEAFF. DNA for the CDR3: TGTGCCAGCAGTTTAGGGGCACAAGCCTTTCTCAGTCTTACTGAAGCTTTCTTT.

This sequence joins TRBV2 and TRBJ1-5; no reliable D call. This CDR3 region has 15 residues. V was cut by 3 bases and J by 3 bases, with 12 bases left in between. The germline gives CDR1 SNHLY, CDR2 FYNNEI. This CDR3 reads CASSDQATPNQPQHF. CDR3 nucleotides: TGTGCCAGCAGTGATCAGGCCACCCCCAATCAGCCCCAGCATTTT.

This chain uses TRBV2 with TRBJ2-3; 8 bases map to TRBD1. Germline assignment: CDR1 SNHLY and CDR2 FYNNEI. This CDR3 region has 15 residues. V was pared by 7 bases and J by 6 bases, with 12 bases of the junction left unmatched. The CDR3 DNA follows: TGTGCCAGCACCCTACGGACAGGGACAAGGGATACGCAGTATTTT. Its translation is CASTLRTGTRDTQYF.

The chain combines TRBV6-5 with TRBJ1-4; no firm D call. The CDR3 sequence is 12 residues long. The V gene's germline CDR1 is MNHEY and CDR2 SVGAGI. Trimming shortened V by 2 bases and J by 10 bases, and 8 bases separated the two germline ends. The CDR3 DNA sequence: TGTGCCAGCAGTTACGTTGGCGGAAAACTGTTTTTT. Its translation: CASSYVGGKLFF.

This clone was counted ten times or more. The chain combines TRBV4-2 with TRBJ1-4; D not certain. Germline CDR1 is LGHNA and CDR2 is YNFKEQ. Trimming took off 0 bases at V and 7 bases at J, with 6 bases between the two ends. The CDR3 sequence is 13 residues long. The CDR3: CASSQDMGEKLFF. The CDR3 region has the DNA TGTGCCAGCAGCCAAGATATGGGTGAAAAACTGTTTTTT.

The V gene is TRBV10-3, the J gene TRBJ1-1, with a possible D match to TRBD1 (6 bases). Per the germline V gene, CDR1 is ENHRY and CDR2 is SYGVKD. V lost 6 bases to trimming and J lost 6 bases, with 11 bases between them. The CDR3 consists of 12 residues. The CDR3 spells CAISRGPPEAFF. The CDR3 nucleotides are TGTGCCATCAGCAGGGGTCCGCCTGAAGCTTTCTTT.

V and J are TRBV5-6 and TRBJ2-1, with D possibly called TRBD1 or TRBD2 (6 bases each). Germline V gene lookup returns CDR1 SGHDT and CDR2 YYEEEE. This CDR3 comprises 17 residues. The germline V and J ends were trimmed by 4 bases and 4 bases, with 21 bases remaining between them. The CDR3 here is CASSPQGGLKPYNEQFF. CDR3 in DNA: TGTGCCAGCAGCCCTCAAGGGGGGCTAAAACCTTACAATGAGCAGTTCTTC.